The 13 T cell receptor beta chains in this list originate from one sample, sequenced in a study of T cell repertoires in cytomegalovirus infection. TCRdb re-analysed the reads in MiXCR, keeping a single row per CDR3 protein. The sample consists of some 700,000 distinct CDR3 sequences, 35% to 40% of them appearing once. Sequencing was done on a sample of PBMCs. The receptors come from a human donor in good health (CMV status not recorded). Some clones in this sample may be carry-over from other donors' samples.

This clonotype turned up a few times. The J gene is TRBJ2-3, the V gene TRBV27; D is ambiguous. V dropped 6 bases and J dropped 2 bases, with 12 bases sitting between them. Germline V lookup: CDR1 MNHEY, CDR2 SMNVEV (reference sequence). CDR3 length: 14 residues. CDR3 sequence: CASRSGFTTDTQYF. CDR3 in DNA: TGTGCCAGCAGGTCGGGTTTCACCACAGATACGCAGTATTTT.

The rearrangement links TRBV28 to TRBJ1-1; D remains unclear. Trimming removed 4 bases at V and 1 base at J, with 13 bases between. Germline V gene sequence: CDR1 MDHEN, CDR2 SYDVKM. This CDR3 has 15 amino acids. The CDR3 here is CASSSPVAGNTEAFF. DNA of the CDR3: TGTGCCAGCAGTTCGCCCGTCGCGGGGAACACTGAAGCTTTCTTT.

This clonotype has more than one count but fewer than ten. CDR3 sequence (DNA): TGTGCCAGCAGAACCGGGACCACATATGGCTACACCTTC. As protein: CASRTGTTYGYTF. The rearrangement links TRBV6-1 to TRBJ1-2; perhaps TRBD1 as D (5 bases). The CDR3 has 13 amino acids. Germline V CDR1 and CDR2: MNHNS, SASEGT. The V and J ends lost 6 bases and 5 bases respectively, with 13 bases between them.

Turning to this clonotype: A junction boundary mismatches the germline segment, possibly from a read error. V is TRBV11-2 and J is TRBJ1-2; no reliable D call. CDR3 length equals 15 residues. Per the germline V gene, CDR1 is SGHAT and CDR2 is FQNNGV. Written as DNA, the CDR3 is TGTGCCAGCCGCTTTAAATCGACCGTCCTCTATGGCTACACCTTC. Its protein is CASRFKSTVLYGYTF.

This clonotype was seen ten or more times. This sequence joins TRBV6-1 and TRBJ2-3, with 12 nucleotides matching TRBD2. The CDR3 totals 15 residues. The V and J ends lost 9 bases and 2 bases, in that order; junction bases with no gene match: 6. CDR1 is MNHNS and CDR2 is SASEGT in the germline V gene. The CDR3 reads CASRTSGIPTDTQYF. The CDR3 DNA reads TGTGCCAGTCGGACTAGCGGGATACCCACAGATACGCAGTATTTT.

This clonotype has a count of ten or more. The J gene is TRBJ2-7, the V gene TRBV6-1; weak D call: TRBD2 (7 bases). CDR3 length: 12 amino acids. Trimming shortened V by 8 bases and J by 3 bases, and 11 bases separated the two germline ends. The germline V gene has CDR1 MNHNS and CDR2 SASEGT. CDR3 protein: CASGRGYYEQYF. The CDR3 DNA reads TGTGCCAGCGGGAGGGGGTACTACGAGCAGTACTTC.

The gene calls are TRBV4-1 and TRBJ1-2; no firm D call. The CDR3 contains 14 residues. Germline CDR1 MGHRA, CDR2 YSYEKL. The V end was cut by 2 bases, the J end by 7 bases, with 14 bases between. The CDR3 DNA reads TGCGCCAGCAGCCAACCCGGGTTTGTTTCTGGCTACACCTTC. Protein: CASSQPGFVSGYTF.

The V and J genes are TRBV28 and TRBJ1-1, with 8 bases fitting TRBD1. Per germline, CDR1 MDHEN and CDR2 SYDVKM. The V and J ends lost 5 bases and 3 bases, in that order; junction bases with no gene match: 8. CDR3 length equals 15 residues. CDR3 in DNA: TGTGCCAGCAGTCCCCCCCAGGGGGCAGACACTGAAGCTTTCTTT. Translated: CASSPPQGADTEAFF.

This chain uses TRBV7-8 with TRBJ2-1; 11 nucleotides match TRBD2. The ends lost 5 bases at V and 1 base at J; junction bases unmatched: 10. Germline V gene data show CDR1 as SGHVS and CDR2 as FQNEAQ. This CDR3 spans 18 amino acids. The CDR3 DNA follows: TGTGCCAGCAGCATGGGACTAGCGGACGGTGGGTCCTACAATGAGCAGTTCTTC. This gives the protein CASSMGLADGGSYNEQFF.

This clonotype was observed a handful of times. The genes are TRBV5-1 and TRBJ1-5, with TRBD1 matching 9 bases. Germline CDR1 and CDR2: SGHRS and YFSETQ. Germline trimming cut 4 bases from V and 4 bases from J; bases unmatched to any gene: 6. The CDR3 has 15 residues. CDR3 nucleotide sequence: TGCGCCAGCAGCCGAAACGGACAGGGGAATCAGCCCCAGCATTTT. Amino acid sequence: CASSRNGQGNQPQHF.

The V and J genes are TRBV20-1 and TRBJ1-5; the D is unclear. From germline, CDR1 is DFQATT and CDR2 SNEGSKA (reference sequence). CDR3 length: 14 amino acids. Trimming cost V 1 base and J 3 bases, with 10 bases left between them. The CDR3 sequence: CSARGPGLNQPQHF. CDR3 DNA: TGCAGTGCTAGAGGTCCGGGCCTCAATCAGCCCCAGCATTTT.

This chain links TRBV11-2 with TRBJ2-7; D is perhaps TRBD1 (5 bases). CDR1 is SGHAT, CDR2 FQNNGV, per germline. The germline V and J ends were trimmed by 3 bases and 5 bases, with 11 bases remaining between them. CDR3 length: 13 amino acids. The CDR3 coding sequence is TGTGCCAGCAGCTTCGGCAGGGTGGACGAGCAGTACTTC. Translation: CASSFGRVDEQYF.

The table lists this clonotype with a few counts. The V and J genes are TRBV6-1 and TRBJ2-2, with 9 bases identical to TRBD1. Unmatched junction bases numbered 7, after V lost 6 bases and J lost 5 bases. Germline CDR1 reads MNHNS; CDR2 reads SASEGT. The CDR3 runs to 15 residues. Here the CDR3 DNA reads TGTGCCAGCAGGCCAGGGACAGGGATTACCGGGGAGCTGTTTTTT. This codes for CASRPGTGITGELFF.